The sequence of this T cell receptor (beta chain) was determined in a study of T cell responses to AZD1222 COVID-19 vaccine (dated by TCRdb to the early 2020s). Context from the whole study: A total of just over 230 trial participants underwent TCR sequencing, of whom about 210 had received two doses of AZD1222 and about 25 had received two doses of the MenACWY control vaccine. Trial participants were enrolled by age into 18-55, 56-69 and 70-plus year subgroups, with roughly 150, 30 and 60 TCR-sequenced participants respectively. Broad study findings and their caveats: Conclusions about previously exposed vaccinees are limited because only 5 or 6 AZD1222 recipients were SARS-CoV-2 seropositive at baseline. Because no day 14 peak-response samples were available, the repertoires could be characterized only after the peak T cell response. Reportedly, almost half of the unique spike-specific TCRs recognized epitopes lying outside the regions that are mutated in the B.1.351 and B.1.1.7 variants. After two AZD1222 doses, both the breadth and the depth of spike-specific TCRs were significantly higher than at day 0 and than in MenACWY recipients. In the small 56-69-year group, the increase in depth fell short of significance, most likely because of low power. Participants were mostly white British, with more females than males. The authors suggested clonal diversity may have been underestimated. The whole spike protein was spanned by vaccine-associated CD4 TCRs, and dominant responses were seen in regions 160-218 and 743-854.

For CDR1 and CDR2, the germline V gene (reference sequence) lists MNHNY and SVGAGI. From cysteine to phenylalanine, the CDR3 is 12 amino acids long. The kept DNA is CDR3 alone, 36 bases in frame from the first base. Compared with germline, V lacks 10 bases and J lacks 6 bases; bases without a gene match: 8. As concerns this clone: Its antigen is unknown. The sample holds no much larger clone one base away, and base qualities are not on file.

The CDR3 regions of human TCRbeta chains were subjected to immunosequencing. Concerning the study's data processing: Repertoire TCRs were matched against a reference library of SARS-CoV-2-specific TCRs generated with the MIRA antigen-specificity platform. Breadth was defined as the fraction of unique TCRs that were SARS-CoV-2-associated. Depth was defined as the fraction of total T cells that were SARS-CoV-2-associated. Using the MIRA data, each spike-specific TCR was mapped to the spike region that the TCR reacts to and placed in a CD4 or CD8 class. Log10-transformed breadth and depth values were compared by one-way ANOVA with Sidak's multiple comparisons tests. TCRdb provides this immuneACCESS table in a form limited to in-frame rearrangements. Some clones are lacking; in checked studies, under half of them reflect an unresolved V gene, and why the rest are absent is not known. V and J calls and clone size follow that table, whereas D and trimming were derived from the DNA. This sample lists roughly 150,000 clones; 85% to 90% were detected once. The ten largest make up approximately 1.6% of the sample.

The time point label corresponds to: about 28 days (+/-7) after the second vaccine dose. Because spike-specific TCR depth and breadth did not differ between the two schedules, AZD1222 recipients who got a second dose at roughly 4 weeks were pooled with those who got a second dose at roughly 12 weeks. Vaccinee samples came from UK trials COV001 and COV002, including a single-blind randomized controlled phase 2/3 trial of AZD1222 (ChAdOx1 nCoV-19) in healthy adults. Trial participant PBMC samples were collected at day 0 and day 28 after the second dose for TCRbeta chain sequencing. Recombination connected TRBV6-6 to TRBJ1-2; 7 central nucleotides agree with TRBD1. Sequencing used peripheral blood, obtained 28 days after the second AZD1222 dose. The sequence came from an adult who received the AZD1222 COVID-19 vaccine. The CDR3 is CATRPGGDGYTF. The DNA sequence reads TGTGCCACCCGGCCAGGGGGAGATGGCTACACCTTC.